The 21 T cell receptor beta chains reported below all come from one sample, sequenced in a study of blood T cell repertoires in COVID-19. Some clones are missing from TCRdb's copy, which holds only in-frame ones; the method was immunoSEQ multiplex PCR. There are tens of thousands of clones in the sample; about 90% occur only once, and around 4.5% lies in the top ten. Sequencing used peripheral blood. Receptor source: a human donor in a cohort sampled during active COVID-19.

The chain is built from TRBV2 and TRBJ2-7, with D perhaps TRBD2 (6 bases). The V gene's germline CDR1 is SNHLY and CDR2 FYNNEI. CDR3 length: 11 amino acids. V was cut by 7 bases and J by 3 bases, with 7 bases left in between. CDR3 bases: TGTGCCAGCACGGACTACTACGAGCAGTACTTC. Translation gives CASTDYYEQYF.

The genes are TRBV6-1 and TRBJ2-7; 8 nucleotides line up with TRBD2. With 3 bases clipped from V and 3 bases from J, the junction kept 4 bases outside the gene matches. The V gene's germline CDR1 is MNHNS and CDR2 SASEGT. The CDR3 is 14 residues long. The CDR3 reads CASSDKRELYEQYF. In DNA form, the CDR3 reads TGTGCCAGCAGTGATAAGCGGGAGCTCTACGAGCAGTACTTC.

The rearrangement joins TRBV3-1 (or the pseudogene TRBV3-2) to TRBJ2-1, with TRBD2 matching 14 bases. Trimming cost V 3 bases and J 4 bases; bases outside gene matches: 2. The CDR3 is 16 amino acids. From germline, CDR1 is LGHDT and CDR2 YNNKEL (reference sequence). The CDR3 sequence is CASSHGTSGGYNEQFF. CDR3 in DNA: TGTGCCAGCAGCCATGGGACTAGCGGGGGATACAATGAGCAGTTCTTC.

This sequence joins TRBV4-2 and TRBJ1-2; TRBD1 aligns across 7 bases. The CDR3 extends over 15 amino acids. With V trimmed by 0 bases and J by 8 bases, 9 bases remained unmatched. Germline V gene data show CDR1 as LGHNA and CDR2 as YNFKEQ. CDR3 region: CASSQDLDRAGGYTF. DNA for the CDR3: TGTGCCAGCAGCCAAGATCTAGACAGGGCTGGAGGCTACACCTTC.

The chain recombines TRBV5-5 with TRBJ1-4, with D hard to call. The CDR3 runs to 19 residues. The V gene lost 0 bases and the J gene lost 4 bases, with 22 bases spanning the gap. Germline V gene lookup returns CDR1 SGHKS and CDR2 YYEKEE (reference sequence). The DNA for the CDR3 is TGTGCCAGCAGCTTGGGTTTTTTTGGCAGGCCGGTGATTAATGAAAAACTGTTTTTT. Translating gives CASSLGFFGRPVINEKLFF.

This chain joins TRBV15 and TRBJ2-1; tentatively, D is TRBD2 (6 bases). Per germline, CDR1 LNHNV and CDR2 YYDKDF (reference sequence). The CDR3 consists of 15 residues. V was shortened by 0 bases and J by 9 bases, with 15 bases between the two germline ends. CDR3 DNA: TGTGCCACCAGCAGAGACCGCTCAATCGGGGGTGAGCAGTTCTTC. Encoded protein: CATSRDRSIGGEQFF.

This clone has only a few counts. This chain links TRBV7-6 with TRBJ2-7, with TRBD2 identical over 11 bases. Trimming removed 5 bases from V and 2 bases from J; junction bases left unmatched: 5. Germline CDR1 and CDR2: SGHVS and FNYEAQ. This CDR3 has 15 amino acids. The CDR3 protein is CASSDLAGGPYEQYF. Here the CDR3 DNA reads TGTGCCAGCAGCGATCTAGCGGGGGGCCCCTACGAGCAGTACTTC. Variable domain in full (rest from reference TRBV7-6 and TRBJ2-7): GAGVSQSPRYKVTKRGQDVALRCDPISGHVSLYWYRQALGQGPEFLTYFNYEAQQDKSGLPNDRFSAERPEGSISTLTIQRTEQRDSAMYRCASSDLAGGPYEQYFGPGTRLTVT.

The rearrangement joins TRBV5-1 to TRBJ2-2, with 11 bases that match TRBD1. The V gene end was trimmed by 0 bases and the J gene end by 5 bases; junction bases not matched to a gene: 3. This CDR3 is built from 16 residues. CDR1 is SGHRS, CDR2 YFSETQ, per germline. As DNA, the CDR3 is TGCGCCAGCAGCTTGGGGACAGGGGGCCGAACCGGGGAGCTGTTTTTT. It is translated as CASSLGTGGRTGELFF. Drawing the rest from reference TRBV5-1 and TRBJ2-2, the complete variable domain is KAGVTQTPRYLIKTRGQQVTLSCSPISGHRSVSWYQQTPGQGLQFLFEYFSETQRNKGNFPGRFSGRQFSNSRSEMNVSTLELGDSALYLCASSLGTGGRTGELFFGEGSRLTVL.

This chain joins TRBV6-5 and TRBJ1-6; 7 bases are shared with TRBD1. Trimming removed 0 bases from V and 6 bases from J; junction bases left unmatched: 5. This CDR3 is built from 16 residues. Germline loops: CDR1 MNHEY, CDR2 SVGAGI. CDR3 nucleotides: TGTGCCAGCAGTTACTCGAAGGGGGCTAGTAATTCACCCCTCCACTTT. Translated: CASSYSKGASNSPLHF.

This chain links TRBV4-2 with TRBJ1-1, with 8 positions matching TRBD1. Germline assignment: CDR1 LGHNA and CDR2 YNFKEQ. The trim removed 4 bases at V and 4 bases at J, leaving 8 bases unmatched. The CDR3 runs 15 residues. CDR3 region: CASSRGQGAPTEAFF. In DNA form, the CDR3 reads TGTGCCAGCAGCCGCGGCCAGGGGGCGCCCACTGAAGCTTTCTTT.

The J gene is TRBJ2-1, the V gene TRBV7-2; 12 nucleotides agree with TRBD2. Unmatched junction bases numbered 6, after V lost 5 bases and J lost 7 bases. Germline CDR1 and CDR2: SGHTA and FQGNSA. The CDR3 length is 15 residues. CDR3 in DNA: TGTGCCAGCAGCCCGAGGACTAGCGGGAAGAATGAGCAGTTCTTC. Translated, it gives CASSPRTSGKNEQFF.

This chain joins TRBV30 and TRBJ2-3; no firm D call. CDR3 length: 11 amino acids. From germline, CDR1 is GTSNPN and CDR2 SVGIG (reference sequence). Trimming cost V 5 bases and J 4 bases, with 7 bases left between them. The CDR3 nucleotides are TGTGCCTGGCGCGGTCCAGATACGCAGTATTTT. Translation gives CAWRGPDTQYF.

The genes are TRBV5-1 and TRBJ2-3; TRBD2 aligns across 9 bases. Germline V CDR1 and CDR2: SGHRS, YFSETQ. The CDR3 is 17 residues long. With 0 bases clipped from V and 3 bases from J, the junction kept 8 bases outside the gene matches. The DNA of the CDR3 is TGCGCCAGCAGCTTGGTCGGATTTAGCGGGAGAACAGATACGCAGTATTTT. Amino acid sequence: CASSLVGFSGRTDTQYF.

The gene calls are TRBV6-6 and TRBJ2-1, with 14 bases fitting TRBD2. CDR1 MNHNY and CDR2 SVGAGI come from the germline V gene (reference sequence). This CDR3 has 16 amino acids. The V and J ends lost 2 bases and 7 bases, in that order; junction bases with no gene match: 4. CDR3 DNA: TGTGCCAGCAGTTACGGACTAGCGGGAGGCTTTAATGAGCAGTTCTTC. Its protein is CASSYGLAGGFNEQFF.

This clone was seen once. The V gene is TRBV18, the J gene TRBJ2-4; possible D gene TRBD2, 5 bases. This CDR3 has 16 residues. Trimming took off 2 bases at V and 0 bases at J, with 11 bases between the two ends. CDR1 KGHSH and CDR2 LQKENI come from the germline V gene. The CDR3 DNA is TGTGCCAGCTCACCATTCGGGAATGTAGCCAAAAACATTCAGTACTTC. It translates to CASSPFGNVAKNIQYF.

The rearrangement links TRBV3-1 (or the pseudogene TRBV3-2) to TRBJ2-3, with 13 bases aligning to TRBD2. With 3 bases clipped from V and 5 bases from J, the junction kept 5 bases outside the gene matches. The CDR3 totals 16 residues. The germline V gene has CDR1 LGHDT and CDR2 YNNKEL (reference sequence). The CDR3 protein is CASSQTSGRILDTQYF. Here the CDR3 DNA reads TGTGCCAGCAGCCAGACTAGCGGGAGGATTTTAGATACGCAGTATTTT.

With regard to this clone: Other DNA variants within this sample encode the same CDR3. The V call is TRBV11-2, the J call TRBJ2-1, with 11 bases aligning to TRBD2. Looked up from germline, CDR1 is SGHAT and CDR2 is FQNNGV. The CDR3 is made up of 15 amino acids. V shed 2 bases, J shed 3 bases, and the junction held 0 bases outside the gene matches. The CDR3 region is CASSLLAGGYNEQFF. The CDR3 nucleotides are TGTGCCAGCAGCTTACTAGCGGGAGGCTACAATGAGCAGTTCTTC.

V usage is TRBV6-5 and J usage is TRBJ2-7, with D unresolved. The CDR3 sequence is 15 residues long. The V end lost 6 bases, the J end lost 1 base, and 16 bases lay between the germline ends. Germline lookup yields CDR1 MNHEY and CDR2 SVGAGI. The CDR3 nucleotides read TGTGCCAGCAGAACCGACGGTCGCGGATCCTACGAGCAGTACTTC. This codes for CASRTDGRGSYEQYF.

The chain uses TRBV5-1 and TRBJ2-1; the D is unclear. Trimming left V 1 base short and J 6 bases short, with 8 bases between. CDR1 is SGHRS and CDR2 is YFSETQ in the germline V gene. The CDR3 length is 13 residues. Here the CDR3 reads CASSLRGGNEQFF. The CDR3 coding sequence is TGCGCCAGCAGCTTGAGAGGTGGCAATGAGCAGTTCTTC.

This chain uses TRBV10-3 with TRBJ2-1; TRBD1 matches at 7 bases. Looked up from germline, CDR1 is ENHRY and CDR2 is SYGVKD. The CDR3 sequence is 17 residues long. The ends lost 4 bases at V and 9 bases at J; junction bases unmatched: 18. In DNA, the CDR3 is TGTGCCATCAGTGCCGCGATGGGACAGCGAACAATTGGTGAGCAGTTCTTC. It is translated as CAISAAMGQRTIGEQFF.

A single count supports this clone. The rearrangement joins TRBV7-9 to TRBJ1-3; 11 bases fit TRBD1. J was trimmed by 8 bases and V by 6 bases; bases with no gene match: 6. The V gene's germline CDR1 is SEHNR and CDR2 FQNEAQ (reference sequence). The CDR3 consists of 14 residues. This CDR3 reads CASRPGQGEYTIYF. The DNA of the CDR3 is TGTGCCAGCAGACCGGGACAGGGGGAATACACCATATATTTT. Full variable domain (remainder filled in from reference TRBV7-9 and TRBJ1-3): DTGVSQNPRHKITKRGQNVTFRCDPISEHNRLYWYRQTLGQGPEFLTYFQNEAQLEKSRLLSDRFSAERPKGSFSTLEIQRTEQGDSAMYLCASRPGQGEYTIYFGEGSWLTVV.